This record covers a single TCR beta chain. This clonotype was counted ten times or more. No cognate antigen has been identified for it. Per-base qualities were not stored, and no clone one base away is much larger. Taken from the germline V gene, the CDR1 and CDR2 loops are LGHNA and YNFKEQ. The CDR3 runs 16 residues from the cysteine to the phenylalanine. Only CDR3 DNA is held: 48 bases, read in frame from base 1. Cut back by 0 bases and 4 bases, the V and J ends lie 14 bases apart. The data are from a study of T-cell memory formation after mild COVID-19 (dated by TCRdb to about 2021). Notes on the research overall: Most TCR sequence clusters were specific to one of the two donors. In two donors, T-cell clones that expanded and contracted after mild COVID-19 were tracked by sequencing TCRalpha and TCRbeta repertoires over time. The cohort was made up of two young adult volunteers, one female and one male, who were previously healthy. On the study overall, not on this receptor specifically: Balanced CD4/CD8 phenotypes were observed for clones contracting from day 15 to 85, whereas a bias towards CD4+ was observed for a second wave of clones expanding from day 15 to 37. Whether the second-wave clones peaking on day 37 were SARS-CoV-2 specific was not confirmed. Contracting CD4+ clones were located mainly in the CM and EM memory subsets, whereas CD8+ clones were found to be enriched in EMRA. Some responding clones were detected in pre-infection memory, which suggested that pre-existing cross-reactive memory T cells had joined the SARS-CoV-2 response. Only a couple of mild cases were covered in the study, and larger cohorts including severe cases with pre-infection samples were considered necessary.

Sequencing used an Illumina NovaSeq 6000. TCRalpha and TCRbeta cDNA libraries were built by 5'RACE with constant-segment primers, adding sample barcodes and unique molecular identifiers. Trizol reagent was used to extract RNA from every sample. The libraries were amplified in two PCR steps, and the second step added a second sample barcode and Illumina TruSeq adapters. Sequencing of the libraries was done on an Illumina NovaSeq, producing 2 x 150 bp paired-end reads. In the original analysis: The reads were demultiplexed and collapsed into UMI-guided consensus sequences using migec v1.2.7. Using mixcr v2.1.11, the UMI consensuses were aligned to TRA and TRB V and J templates and assembled into clonotypes. Expanded or contracted clonotypes were those called significant by both edgeR and NoisET, with noise models trained on biological replicates. edgeR calls used a false discovery rate-adjusted p below 0.01 and a log2 fold-change threshold of 1. As an exploratory analysis of dynamics, max-normalized trajectories of the 1000 most abundant clonotypes were examined by PCA with hierarchical clustering. The CD4 or CD8 phenotype of responding clones was assigned using the separately sequenced CD4+ and CD8+ repertoires. The public reads were reanalyzed by TCRdb: fastp trimming at Q25, MiXCR alignment, in-frame beta chains only. CDR3 protein sequences are deduplicated, and each keeps its most common genes and DNA. The V and J calls, along with clone size, are taken from TCRdb and not from the paper's own processing. The sample includes about 350,000 distinct CDR3 sequences, with roughly 13% observed a single time. The biggest ten clones account for about a fifth of the sample.

Ficoll-Paque density gradient centrifugation was used to isolate PBMCs. The specimen was PBMCs or a T cell subset sorted from them (not recorded which). The clonotype comes from a man younger than 30 who had mild COVID-19 (a few samples of this study predate the infection). The sample titles of this study are shuffled in the database, so cell type and time point are left out; the donor was told from shared clones. The chain was built from TRBV4-2 and TRBJ2-3; the D gene identity is not certain. CDR3 region: CASSQEGFSTPDTQYF. The nucleotide sequence reads as follows: TGTGCCAGCAGCCAAGAAGGATTTAGTACGCCAGATACGCAGTATTTT.